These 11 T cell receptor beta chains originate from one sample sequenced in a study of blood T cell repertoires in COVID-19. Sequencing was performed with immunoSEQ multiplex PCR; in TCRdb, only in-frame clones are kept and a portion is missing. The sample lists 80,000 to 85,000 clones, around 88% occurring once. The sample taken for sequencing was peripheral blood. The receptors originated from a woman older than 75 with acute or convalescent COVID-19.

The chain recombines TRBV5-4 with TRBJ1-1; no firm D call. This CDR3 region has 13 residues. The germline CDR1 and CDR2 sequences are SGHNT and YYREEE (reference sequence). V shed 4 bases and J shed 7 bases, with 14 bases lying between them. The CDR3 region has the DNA TGTGCCAGCAGCCCCAGGCCCGGGAGTGAAGCTTTCTTT. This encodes CASSPRPGSEAFF.

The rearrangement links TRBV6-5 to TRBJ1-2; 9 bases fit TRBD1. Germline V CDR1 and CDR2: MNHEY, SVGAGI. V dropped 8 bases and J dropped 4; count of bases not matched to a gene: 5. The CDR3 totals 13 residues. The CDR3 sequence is CASWDRAGYGYTF. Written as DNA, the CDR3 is TGTGCCAGCTGGGACAGGGCCGGCTATGGCTACACCTTC.

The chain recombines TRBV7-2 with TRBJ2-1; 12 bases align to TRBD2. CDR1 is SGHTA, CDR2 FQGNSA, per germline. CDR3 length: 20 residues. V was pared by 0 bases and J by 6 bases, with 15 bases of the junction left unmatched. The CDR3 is CASSLARVWLAGGPLNEQFF. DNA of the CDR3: TGTGCCAGCAGCTTAGCGAGGGTTTGGCTAGCGGGGGGGCCCCTCAATGAGCAGTTCTTC.

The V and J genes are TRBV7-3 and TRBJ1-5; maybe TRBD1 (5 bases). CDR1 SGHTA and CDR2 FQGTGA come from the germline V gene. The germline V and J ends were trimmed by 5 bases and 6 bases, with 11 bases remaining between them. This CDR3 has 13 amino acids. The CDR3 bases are TGTGCCAGCAGCGCCCAGGGAGGTCAGCCCCAGCATTTT. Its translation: CASSAQGGQPQHF. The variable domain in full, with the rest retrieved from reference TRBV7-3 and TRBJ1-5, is GAGVSQTPSNKVTEKGKYVELRCDPISGHTALYWYRQSLGQGPEFLIYFQGTGAADDSGLPNDRFFAVRPEGSVSTLKIQRTERGDSAVYLCASSAQGGQPQHFGDGTRLSIL.

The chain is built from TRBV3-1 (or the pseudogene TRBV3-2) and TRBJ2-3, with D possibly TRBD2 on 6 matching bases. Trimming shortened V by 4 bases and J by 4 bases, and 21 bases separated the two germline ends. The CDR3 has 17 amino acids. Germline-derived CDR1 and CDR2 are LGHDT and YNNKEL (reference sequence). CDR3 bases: TGTGCCAGCAGCCGACGGCGATACGAGGAGGGCTCAGATACGCAGTATTTT. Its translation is CASSRRRYEEGSDTQYF.

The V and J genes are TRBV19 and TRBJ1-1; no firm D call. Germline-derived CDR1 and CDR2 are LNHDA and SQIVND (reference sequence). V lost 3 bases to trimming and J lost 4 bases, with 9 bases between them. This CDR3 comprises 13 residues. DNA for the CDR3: TGTGCCAGTAGTATTCCAGGTTCCACTGAAGCTTTCTTT. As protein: CASSIPGSTEAFF.

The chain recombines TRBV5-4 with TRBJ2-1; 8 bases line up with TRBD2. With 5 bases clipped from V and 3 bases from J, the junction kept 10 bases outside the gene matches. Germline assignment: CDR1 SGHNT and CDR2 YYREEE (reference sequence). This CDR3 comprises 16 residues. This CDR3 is CASRGGRGGSYNEQFF. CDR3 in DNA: TGTGCCAGCAGGGGAGGACGGGGGGGTAGCTACAATGAGCAGTTCTTC.

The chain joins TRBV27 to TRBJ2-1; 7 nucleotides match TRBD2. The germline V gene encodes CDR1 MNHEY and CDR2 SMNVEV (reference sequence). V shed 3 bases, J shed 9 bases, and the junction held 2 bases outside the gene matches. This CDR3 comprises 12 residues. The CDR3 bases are TGTGCCAGCAGTTTCCGGGGGGTTGAGCAGTTCTTC. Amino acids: CASSFRGVEQFF.

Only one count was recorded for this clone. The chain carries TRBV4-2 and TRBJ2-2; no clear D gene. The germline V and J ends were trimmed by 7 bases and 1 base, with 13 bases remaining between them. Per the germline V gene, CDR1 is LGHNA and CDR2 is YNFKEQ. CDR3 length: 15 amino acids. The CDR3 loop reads CASNSRAENTGELFF. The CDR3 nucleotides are TGTGCCAGCAACTCCCGTGCGGAGAACACCGGGGAGCTGTTTTTT.

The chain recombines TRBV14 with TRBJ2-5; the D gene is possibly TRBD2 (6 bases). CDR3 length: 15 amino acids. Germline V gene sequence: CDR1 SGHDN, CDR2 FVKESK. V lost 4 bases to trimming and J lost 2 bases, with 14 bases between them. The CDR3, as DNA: TGTGCCAGCAGCCCCGCGGGACGGGGTCAAGAGACCCAGTACTTC. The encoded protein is CASSPAGRGQETQYF.

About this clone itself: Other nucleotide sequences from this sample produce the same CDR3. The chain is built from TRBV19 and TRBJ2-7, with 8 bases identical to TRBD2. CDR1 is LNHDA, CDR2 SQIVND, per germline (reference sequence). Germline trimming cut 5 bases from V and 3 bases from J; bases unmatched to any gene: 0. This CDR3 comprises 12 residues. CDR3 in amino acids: CASSRGGYEQYF. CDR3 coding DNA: TGTGCCAGTAGTCGGGGGGGCTACGAGCAGTACTTC.